One T cell receptor beta chain is described in this entry. The V end lost 4 bases, the J end lost 4 bases, and 11 bases lay between the germline ends. CDR3 size: 14 residues. The V gene's germline CDR1 is LGHNA and CDR2 YNFKEQ. These data come from a study of sequential checkpoint blockade in melanoma. Profiled with immunoSEQ multiplex PCR; TCRdb holds only in-frame clones, not every one. The repertoire includes about 17,000 clones, around 74% of them detected once, and 34% sits in the top ten. The treatment: randomized to nivolumab then ipilimumab (arm A) or the reverse (arm B). This TCR was recovered from a human donor with melanoma. This material consisted of CD8+ T cells sorted from blood (inferred from file names), taken from a patient given nivolumab and ipilimumab in sequence. This chain connects TRBV4-2 to TRBJ1-5, with D perhaps TRBD1 (6 bases). The CDR3 DNA sequence: TGTGCCAGCAGCCGGCCAGGGACAAATCAGCCCCAGCATTTT. Translated, it gives CASSRPGTNQPQHF.